This T cell receptor beta chain was obtained from a study of shared clonotypes between healthy human individuals. TCRdb's table, derived via immunoSEQ multiplex PCR, lists solely in-frame clones and lacks some. This table holds about 1.4 million clones, approximately 96% found once. Trimming left V 1 base short and J 4 bases short, with 6 bases between. The CDR3 length is 12 residues. Germline-derived CDR1 and CDR2 are SGHNT and YYREEE (reference sequence). V is TRBV5-4 and J is TRBJ2-7, with D uncertain. Material for sequencing was naive CD4+ T cells sorted from blood. Subset indicated: CD45RA+ positively selected. The receptor was isolated from a man younger than 45 in good health. The CDR3 sequence is CASSLWGYEQYF. The CDR3 nucleotides read TGTGCCAGCAGCTTGTGGGGTTACGAGCAGTACTTC.